The 16 T cell receptor beta chains below all came from one sample that was sequenced in a study of early T cells in non-severe SARS-CoV-2 infection. TCRdb re-analysed the 5' RACE reads in MiXCR, keeping a single row per CDR3 protein. The table lists more than 95,000 distinct CDR3 sequences, around 17% of them singletons. The specimen was whole blood. All receptors derive from an adult who was a healthcare worker with PCR-confirmed SARS-CoV-2 infection or an uninfected control (not recorded which).

This clonotype was observed many times. The V gene is TRBV5-4, the J gene TRBJ2-1; 8 bases line up with TRBD2. With 4 bases clipped from V and 0 bases from J, the junction kept 3 bases outside the gene matches. The CDR3 extends over 15 amino acids. Germline V gene sequence: CDR1 SGHNT, CDR2 YYREEE (reference sequence). DNA of the CDR3: TGTGCCAGCAGCCTAACTAGCGGCTCCTACAATGAGCAGTTCTTC. Its protein product is CASSLTSGSYNEQFF.

The chain has TRBV12-3 or TRBV12-4 and TRBJ1-5; TRBD1 is a possible D gene (6 bases). V lost 2 bases to trimming and J lost 14 bases, with 13 bases between them. The CDR3 is 12 amino acids. CDR3 DNA sequence: TGTGCCAGCAGTTTATCGGGGGCGACGGAGCATTTT. Its protein is CASSLSGATEHF.

This clonotype occurred a few times. This sequence joins TRBV28 and TRBJ2-3; 8 positions match TRBD2. After removal of 4 bases from V and 2 bases from J, the junction contained 5 bases not matched to a gene. Germline values: CDR1 MDHEN, CDR2 SYDVKM. This CDR3 region has 15 residues. CDR3 in amino acids: CASSYLAGFTDTQYF. In nucleotides, the CDR3 is TGTGCCAGCAGTTATCTAGCGGGCTTCACAGATACGCAGTATTTT.

A note on this clonotype: One end of the junction is discordant with germline, which a read error may explain. The V call is TRBV11-2, the J call TRBJ2-4; weak D call: TRBD2 (5 bases). The CDR3 length is 16 residues. CDR1 is SGHAT and CDR2 is FQNNGV in the germline V gene. DNA for the CDR3: TGTGCCAGCAGCTTAGGAGCGGTCATAGCCAAAGACATTCAGTACTTC. Amino acids: CASSLGAVIAKDIQYF.

The chain's CDR3 is CSAERGADGYTF. DNA for the CDR3: TGCAGTGCTGAGAGAGGGGCTGATGGCTACACCTTC. This chain links TRBV20-1 with TRBJ1-2; D may be TRBD1 (5 bases). V shed 5 bases and J shed 6 bases, with 13 bases lying between them. The germline V gene has CDR1 DFQATT and CDR2 SNEGSKA (reference sequence). CDR3 length equals 12 residues.

This clonotype has more than one count but fewer than ten. The chain has TRBV3-1 and TRBJ2-1; TRBD1 matches 10 bases. Per germline, CDR1 LGHDT and CDR2 YNNKEL (reference sequence). V lost 3 bases and J lost 9; bases outside the gene matches: 5. This CDR3 is built from 14 residues. In DNA form, the CDR3 reads TGTGCCAGCAGCCAGGAGACAGGGGGCTCTGAGCAGTTCTTC. This translates into CASSQETGGSEQFF.

This clonotype came up many times. The chain joins TRBV19 to TRBJ1-5; maybe TRBD1 (6 bases). V was clipped by 3 bases and J by 2 bases, with 17 bases between them. The CDR3 extends over 17 amino acids. Germline-derived CDR1 and CDR2 are LNHDA and SQIVND (reference sequence). The DNA of the CDR3 is TGTGCCAGTAGTATCGTCGAGGGGGGTTTTGGCAATCAGCCCCAGCATTTT. Its protein product is CASSIVEGGFGNQPQHF.

This chain joins TRBV28 and TRBJ2-1; 7 bases are a match to TRBD2. Germline V CDR1 and CDR2: MDHEN, SYDVKM. With V trimmed by 4 bases and J by 0 bases, 6 bases remained unmatched. The CDR3 covers 16 residues. CDR3 in amino acids: CASSYAGVSSYNEQFF. The CDR3 bases are TGTGCCAGCAGTTACGCGGGGGTTAGCTCCTACAATGAGCAGTTCTTC.

This clonotype has just a few counts. The chain is built from TRBV12-3 or TRBV12-4 and TRBJ1-2; no clear D. V was shortened by 6 bases and J by 9 bases, with 11 bases between the two germline ends. The CDR3 loop spans 11 amino acids. The CDR3 bases are TGTGCCAGCAGACCGGACGTCTGCTACACCTTC. Its protein is CASRPDVCYTF.

This chain uses TRBV11-2 with TRBJ2-3, with D possibly being TRBD1 or TRBD2 (5 bases each). V lost 2 bases to trimming and J lost 4 bases, with 13 bases between them. There are 15 residues in the CDR3. Germline assignment: CDR1 SGHAT and CDR2 FQNNGV. The DNA for the CDR3 is TGTGCCAGCAGCTTATTGGAGACAGCGGCAGATACGCAGTATTTT. It specifies CASSLLETAADTQYF.

In this sample, this clonotype turned up many times. The gene calls are TRBV11-2 and TRBJ2-7; no reliable D call. CDR1 is SGHAT and CDR2 is FQNNGV in the germline V gene. V was shortened by 1 base and J by 3 bases, with 13 bases between the two germline ends. CDR3 size: 15 residues. CDR3 residues: CASSLGYGMIYEQYF. The DNA for the CDR3 is TGTGCCAGCAGCTTAGGTTACGGCATGATCTACGAGCAGTACTTC.

CDR3 coding DNA: TGCAGTGCTAGAGCCAGGAGCCCCCAACCCTACGAGCAGTACTTC. This sequence encodes CSARARSPQPYEQYF. V and J are TRBV20-1 and TRBJ2-7; D gene uncertain. Germline-derived CDR1 and CDR2 are DFQATT and SNEGSKA (reference sequence). The V and J ends lost 1 base and 2 bases respectively, with 15 bases between them. This CDR3 is 15 amino acids long.

Sample share makes this clonotype medium-sized (0.01 to 0.1%). CDR3 sequence reads: CASSVADNEQFF. The CDR3 DNA follows: TGTGCCAGCAGCGTAGCGGACAATGAGCAGTTCTTC. The rearrangement joins TRBV9 to TRBJ2-1; D unclear. This CDR3 has 12 amino acids. Germline values: CDR1 SGDLS, CDR2 YYNGEE. Trimming removed 0 bases from V and 5 bases from J, with 3 bases in between. Looking up the rest from reference TRBV9 and TRBJ2-1 gives the full variable domain: DSGVTQTPKHLITATGQRVTLRCSPRSGDLSVYWYQQSLDQGLQFLIQYYNGEERAKGNILERFSAQQFPDLHSELNLSSLELGDSALYFCASSVADNEQFFGPGTRLTVL.

This clonotype was seen only a few times. This chain links TRBV3-1 with TRBJ2-3; the match to TRBD2 covers 7 bases. There are 21 residues in the CDR3. Germline V lookup: CDR1 LGHDT, CDR2 YNNKEL (reference sequence). The ends lost 0 bases at V and 0 bases at J; junction bases unmatched: 18. This CDR3 reads CASSQEGGWGKIQLSTDTQYF. The CDR3 DNA reads TGTGCCAGCAGCCAAGAGGGAGGGTGGGGCAAAATCCAACTCAGCACAGATACGCAGTATTTT.

The chain has TRBV20-1 and TRBJ2-3; weak D call: TRBD2 (7 bases). Germline CDR1 and CDR2: DFQATT and SNEGSKA (reference sequence). There are 13 residues in the CDR3. Trimming shortened V by 6 bases and J by 6 bases, and 16 bases separated the two germline ends. The CDR3 spells CSAAGGPTDTQYF. The CDR3 DNA sequence: TGCAGTGCAGCCGGGGGGCCGACGGATACGCAGTATTTT.

This clonotype was observed a handful of times. The chain joins TRBV14 to TRBJ1-1, with no clear D. This CDR3 comprises 14 residues. The V end lost 4 bases, the J end lost 3 bases, and 12 bases lay between the germline ends. Germline CDR1 SGHDN, CDR2 FVKESK. This CDR3 is CASSLIPGDTEAFF. The CDR3, as DNA: TGTGCCAGCAGCCTGATTCCTGGGGACACTGAAGCTTTCTTT. Using reference TRBV14 and TRBJ1-1 for the parts outside the CDR3, the full variable domain is EAGVTQFPSHSVIEKGQTVTLRCDPISGHDNLYWYRRVMGKEIKFLLHFVKESKQDESGMPNNRFLAERTGGTYSTLKVQPAELEDSGVYFCASSLIPGDTEAFFGQGTRLTVV.